The rows below give T cell receptor beta chains drawn from one sample of a study of blood T cell repertoires in COVID-19. Assay used: immunoSEQ multiplex PCR; TCRdb lists only in-frame clones, some missing. The sample yields approximately 300,000 clones, approximately 85% seen once. Sequencing was carried out using peripheral blood. These receptors all stem from a human donor with COVID-19, enrolled during active disease. The donor label of this sample is uncertain. CDR3s include the opening cysteine and the closing phenylalanine or tryptophan. The D gene is left open where the match is weak. Expanded clones get a size class; other rows say once, few or many, or leave the size out.

cdr3_length	v_call	d_call	clone_size	j_call	cdr3_nt	cdr3_aa
16	TRBV2	NA	few	TRBJ2-7	TGTGCCAGCGAAAGAAATCGAGGGCCCCCTGACTACGAGCAGTACTTC	CASERNRGPPDYEQYF
20	TRBV13	TRBD2	NA	TRBJ2-5	TGTGCCAGCAGCTACGGGCCCGGGACTAGCGGGAGGGCCGGGGGAGAGACCCAGTACTTC	CASSYGPGTSGRAGGETQYF
15	TRBV28	NA	NA	TRBJ2-7	TGTGCCAGCAGTTTGGGCGGCGGGAACACCTACGAGCAGTACTTC	CASSLGGGNTYEQYF
15	TRBV3-1/TRBV3-2	NA	NA	TRBJ1-3	TGTGCCAGCAGCCTCGTAAGCTACTCTGGAAACACCATATATTTT	CASSLVSYSGNTIYF
14	TRBV9	NA	NA	TRBJ1-6	TGTGCCAGCACGGTCCAGGCCTATAATTCACCCCTCCACTTT	CASTVQAYNSPLHF
13	TRBV28	TRBD1	few	TRBJ2-7	TGTGCCAGCATAGGGGACAGGTTCTACGAGCAGTACTTC	CASIGDRFYEQYF
15	TRBV3-1/TRBV3-2	TRBD1	NA	TRBJ2-1	TGTGCCAGCATCAACAGACAGGGGGCTTACAATGAGCAGTTCTTC	CASINRQGAYNEQFF
13	TRBV7-3	TRBD1	NA	TRBJ2-7	TGTGCCAGCAGTCGGACAGGGGCCTACGAGCAGTACTTC	CASSRTGAYEQYF
15	TRBV9	NA	NA	TRBJ1-3	TGTGCCAGCAGCTCGAGGACAGTCTCTGGAAACACCATATATTTT	CASSSRTVSGNTIYF
12	TRBV12-3/TRBV12-4	NA	NA	TRBJ2-7	TGTGCCAGCAGTCCCTCAGATTACGAGCAGTACTTC	CASSPSDYEQYF
12	TRBV30	NA	NA	TRBJ2-7	TGTGCCTGGAACCAGGGAACCTACGAGCAGTACTTC	CAWNQGTYEQYF
11	TRBV29-1	NA	NA	TRBJ2-1	TGCAGCGTTACTAGGGCCGATGAGCAGTTCTTC	CSVTRADEQFF
15	TRBV12-5	TRBD2	NA	TRBJ2-1	TGTGCTAGTGGCTTAAGCGGGAGTCTAAACAATGAGCAGTTCTTC	CASGLSGSLNNEQFF
19	TRBV28	TRBD1	NA	TRBJ1-6	TGTGCCAGCACCCCTTCACCGGGACAGGGGGTATCCTATAATTCACCCCTCCACTTT	CASTPSPGQGVSYNSPLHF
14	TRBV6-4	NA	NA	TRBJ1-1	TGTGCCAGCACCCCTGACAGGACGAACACTGAAGCTTTCTTT	CASTPDRTNTEAFF
12	TRBV28	NA	once	TRBJ1-4	TGTGCCAGCTGGGGCTTGGCCGAAAAACTGTTTTTT	CASWGLAEKLFF
16	TRBV7-3	TRBD1	NA	TRBJ1-5	TGTGCCAGCAGCTTCCGGACAGGGCCAAGCAATCAGCCCCAGCATTTT	CASSFRTGPSNQPQHF
17	TRBV19	TRBD2	NA	TRBJ2-2	TGTGCCAGTAGTCCCCGTGGGGGGGTCACGAACACCGGGGAGCTGTTTTTT	CASSPRGGVTNTGELFF